Given below is one T cell receptor (beta chain) in context. The target of this receptor is not known. Per-nucleotide qualities are absent, and no much larger clonotype sits a single base away. The data originate from a study of neoadjuvant anti-PD-1 for oral cavity cancer listed by TCRdb under 2021. For the wider study: Before curative-intent surgical resection, most patients were given three to four biweekly doses of nivolumab at 3 mg/kg. The parent correlative cohort included approximately twelve patients, with a roughly 35% response rate. A fourth nivolumab dose was given around day 43 to patients without progression, and definitive surgical resection was performed in those patients on days 50-56. Under RECIST 1.1, a patient counted as a responder if showing complete response, partial response or stable disease, and as a non-responder if showing progression. Results and caveats for the whole study, not just this receptor: Higher pretreatment blood TCRbeta clonality and lower post-treatment tumor TCRbeta clonality were correlated with higher pretreatment blood Treg/Th17 ratios. Only a few patients per response group were included in the TCR analyses, and the authors called for validation in larger cohorts. After neoadjuvant nivolumab, T cell clonality (Gini index) in PBMCs was significantly higher in non-responders than in responders.

The germline V end is reduced by 10 bases and the J end by 1 base; junction bases left unmatched: 13. There are 16 amino acids in the CDR3, from cysteine to phenylalanine inclusive. Only the CDR3 DNA is retained, 48 bases long and in frame from the first base. CDR1 and CDR2 (SNHLY, FYNNEI) derive from the germline V gene. In light of the paper, this sample's time point label describes: after neoadjuvant nivolumab, at surgical resection. Patients were newly diagnosed with stage II-IVA oral cavity squamous cell carcinoma and had received no prior systemic or radiation treatment. The cohort consisted of patients with HPV-negative, locally advanced oral cavity squamous cell carcinoma. No culture maintenance or expansion was done, as the peripheral blood mononuclear cells went straight to analysis. Samples were obtained from a longitudinal correlative study of a single-arm phase II trial of neoadjuvant nivolumab in oral cavity squamous cell carcinoma. Subject-matched pre- and post-treatment PBMCs and tumors from three responders and three non-responders underwent genomic DNA-based TCRbeta sequencing. Peripheral blood mononuclear cells were collected before nivolumab treatment and again after treatment, at the time of surgery. The Maxwell RSC DNA from Cells kit was used to extract genomic DNA from PBMCs.

For deep sequencing of PBMC libraries, mostly 450 to 600 ng of input genomic DNA was used, and six replicates were run per sample. The immunoSEQ hsTCRbeta kit was used to prepare TCRbeta libraries, following the manufacturer's instructions. The completed libraries were mixed into a single pool at 3 nM, then sequenced with an Illumina NovaSeq 6000 S4 flow cell. As for the original processing: The immunoSEQ Analyzer handled quality control and preprocessing of the raw data. The analysis was restricted to productive rearrangements, with each unique CDR3 amino acid sequence defining a clonotype. Using the R package tcR, the researchers computed the Gini-Simpson index as their estimate of repertoire clonality. Student's t test was used to compare Gini indices, and Pearson correlation was used to assess associations with tumor size change. TCRdb retrieved this table from immuneACCESS and kept in-frame rearrangements only. Not all clones are present; in checked studies, unresolved V genes account for under half, and no reason is known for the remainder. V, J and clone size reflect that table, while D and trimming were determined from the DNA. In this sample the table shows roughly 68,000 clones, around 85% of which occur a single time. Around 2.8% of the sample goes to the ten largest clones.

This material consisted of PBMCs, taken after nivolumab (anti-PD-1) treatment. Here the chain combines TRBV2 and TRBJ2-3, with 8 central nucleotides matching TRBD2. This sequence was found in a person between 35 and 79 years old with oral cavity squamous cell carcinoma. This receptor has the CDR3 CAIPLRGAGGTDTQYF. The DNA is TGTGCCATCCCGTTGCGGGGAGCGGGAGGCACAGATACGCAGTATTTT.